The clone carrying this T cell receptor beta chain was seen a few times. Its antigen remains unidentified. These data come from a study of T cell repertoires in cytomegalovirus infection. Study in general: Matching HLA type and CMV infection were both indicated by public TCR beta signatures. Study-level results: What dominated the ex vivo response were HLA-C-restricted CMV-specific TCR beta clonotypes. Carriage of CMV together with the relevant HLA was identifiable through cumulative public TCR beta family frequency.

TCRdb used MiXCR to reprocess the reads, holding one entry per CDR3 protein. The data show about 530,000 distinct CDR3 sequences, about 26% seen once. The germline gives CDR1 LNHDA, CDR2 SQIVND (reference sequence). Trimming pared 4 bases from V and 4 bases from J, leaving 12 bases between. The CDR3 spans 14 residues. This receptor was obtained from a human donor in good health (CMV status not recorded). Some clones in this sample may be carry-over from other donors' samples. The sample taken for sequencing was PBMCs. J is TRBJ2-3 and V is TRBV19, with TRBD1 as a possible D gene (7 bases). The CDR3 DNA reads TGTGCCAGTAGTACTGGCAGGGGGGCAGATACGCAGTATTTT. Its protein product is CASSTGRGADTQYF.